These 14 T cell receptor beta chains share one sample of origin, sequenced in a study of early T cells in non-severe SARS-CoV-2 infection. TCRdb reprocessed the 5' RACE reads with MiXCR, giving one entry per CDR3 protein. The table records under 70,000 distinct CDR3 sequences, over 9.5% of them present only once. Specimen: whole blood. The receptors were gathered from an adult who was a healthcare worker with PCR-confirmed SARS-CoV-2 infection or an uninfected control (not recorded which).

The chain joins TRBV30 to TRBJ1-1, with D uncertain. The germline V gene has CDR1 GTSNPN and CDR2 SVGIG (reference sequence). V lost 2 bases to trimming and J lost 11 bases, with 21 bases between them. This CDR3 spans 14 amino acids. The CDR3 nucleotides are TGTGCCTGGAGTCCTCCAACTTCATTCGAGAAGGCTTTCTTT. Its protein product is CAWSPPTSFEKAFF.

This clonotype was seen repeatedly, ten times or more. V gene TRBV9 combines with J gene TRBJ2-1, with TRBD2 matching 9 bases. This CDR3 has 15 residues. Germline-derived CDR1 and CDR2 are SGDLS and YYNGEE. J lost 10 bases, V lost 0 bases, and 8 bases had no gene match. The DNA of the CDR3 is TGTGCCAGCAGCGTAGCTCCGCGGGAGGGAGGGGAGCAGTTCTTC. The encoded protein is CASSVAPREGGEQFF.

The chain is built from TRBV5-1 and TRBJ2-5; D is possibly TRBD1 (5 bases). CDR1 is SGHRS, CDR2 YFSETQ, per germline. Deletions cut 4 bases from V and 4 bases from J, with 8 bases between. This CDR3 spans 12 amino acids. CDR3 sequence reads: CASSSTGETQYF. CDR3 coding DNA: TGCGCCAGCAGCAGTACAGGAGAGACCCAGTACTTC. The whole variable domain, filled in from reference TRBV5-1 and TRBJ2-5, reads KAGVTQTPRYLIKTRGQQVTLSCSPISGHRSVSWYQQTPGQGLQFLFEYFSETQRNKGNFPGRFSGRQFSNSRSEMNVSTLELGDSALYLCASSSTGETQYFGPGTRLLVL.

This chain joins TRBV5-4 and TRBJ1-1; possible D gene TRBD1, 5 bases. CDR1 and CDR2 (germline): SGHNT, YYREEE (reference sequence). This CDR3 has 15 residues. The germline V and J ends were trimmed by 6 bases and 0 bases, with 15 bases remaining between them. CDR3 in amino acids: CASNLDRDLNTEAFF. In DNA form, the CDR3 reads TGTGCCAGCAACCTTGACAGAGATCTGAACACTGAAGCTTTCTTT.

At least ten counts were recorded for this clonotype. This sequence joins TRBV3-1 and TRBJ2-7, with 9 bases identical to TRBD1. This CDR3 is built from 15 residues. J gave up 4 bases and V 4 bases, and 8 bases lay outside the gene matches. Per the germline V gene, CDR1 is LGHDT and CDR2 is YNNKEL (reference sequence). The CDR3 region has the DNA TGTGCCAGCAGCCCGACAGGGGGGATATCTTACGAGCAGTACTTC. Protein: CASSPTGGISYEQYF.

This clonotype has at least ten counts. The chain uses TRBV11-2 and TRBJ2-2, with 11 nucleotides matching TRBD2. The CDR3 is 16 residues long. Germline trimming cut 5 bases from V and 2 bases from J; bases unmatched to any gene: 4. The V gene's germline CDR1 is SGHAT and CDR2 FQNNGV. CDR3 bases: TGTGCCAGCAGCCCCAGACTAGCGGGAAACACCGGGGAGCTGTTTTTT. This translates into CASSPRLAGNTGELFF.

This clonotype came up a few times. One end of the junction varies from germline; a read error may be responsible. The chain carries TRBV5-1 and TRBJ1-6, with D hard to call. CDR1 is SGHRS and CDR2 is YFSETQ in the germline V gene. The CDR3 sequence is 14 residues long. The CDR3: CASSLLTDNSPLHF. CDR3 sequence (DNA): TGCGCCAGCAGCTTGTTGACTGATAATTCACCCCTCCATTTT. Full variable domain (remainder filled in from reference TRBV5-1 and TRBJ1-6): KAGVTQTPRYLIKTRGQQVTLSCSPISGHRSVSWYQQTPGQGLQFLFEYFSETQRNKGNFPGRFSGRQFSNSRSEMNVSTLELGDSALYLCASSLLTDNSPLHFGNGTRLTVT.

This clonotype was counted a few times. This chain uses TRBV7-2 with TRBJ1-5; a possible D gene is TRBD1 (5 bases). This CDR3 region has 15 residues. The V end was cut by 4 bases, the J end by 2 bases, with 12 bases between. Germline-derived CDR1 and CDR2 are SGHTA and FQGNSA. The CDR3 protein is CASSWDAGGNQPQHF. The CDR3 DNA sequence: TGTGCCAGCAGCTGGGACGCGGGGGGCAATCAGCCCCAGCATTTT.

The CDR3 loop reads CASSVGTHQETQYF. The CDR3 bases are TGTGCCAGTAGTGTTGGGACACACCAAGAGACCCAGTACTTC. The chain combines TRBV19 with TRBJ2-5, with D perhaps TRBD1 (6 bases). Looked up from germline, CDR1 is LNHDA and CDR2 is SQIVND (reference sequence). V was trimmed by 5 bases and J by 0 bases, leaving 10 bases between them. The CDR3 is 14 residues long.

The V call is TRBV7-2, the J call TRBJ2-3; possible D gene TRBD2, 5 bases. Germline V lookup: CDR1 SGHTA, CDR2 FQGNSA. The CDR3 covers 14 residues. Trimming left V 2 bases short and J 6 bases short, with 12 bases between. The CDR3 sequence: CASSLSPPGDTQYF. The CDR3 DNA reads as TGTGCCAGCAGCTTAAGTCCCCCGGGGGATACGCAGTATTTT.

V is TRBV28 and J is TRBJ2-1; D is undetermined. The CDR3 is made up of 16 amino acids. CDR1 is MDHEN, CDR2 SYDVKM, per germline. V was clipped by 1 base and J by 0 bases, with 10 bases between them. CDR3 protein: CASSLSRVVSYNEQFF. DNA for the CDR3: TGTGCCAGCAGTTTATCTAGGGTTGTCTCCTACAATGAGCAGTTCTTC.

This clonotype was counted between two and nine times. The rearrangement joins TRBV2 to TRBJ2-7; the match to TRBD1 covers 8 bases. V shed 2 bases, J shed 4 bases, and the junction held 7 bases outside the gene matches. Germline CDR1 is SNHLY and CDR2 is FYNNEI. This CDR3 is 15 amino acids long. The CDR3 spells CASSEPGQVTYEQYF. The CDR3 DNA sequence: TGTGCCAGCAGTGAACCGGGACAGGTGACATACGAGCAGTACTTC.

This clonotype showed up many times. The rearrangement links TRBV6-2 or TRBV6-3 to TRBJ2-1, with TRBD1 matching over 7 bases. V dropped 4 bases and J dropped 8; count of bases not matched to a gene: 11. The CDR3 totals 15 residues. Looked up from germline, CDR1 is MNHEY and CDR2 is SVGEGT. The CDR3 DNA follows: TGTGCCAGCAGTTTGAGGGGGCGCCCGTTGTATGAGCAGTTCTTC. Amino acids: CASSLRGRPLYEQFF.

This clonotype was counted at least ten times. The V call is TRBV5-6, the J call TRBJ1-1; 9 bases line up with TRBD1. The germline V gene has CDR1 SGHDT and CDR2 YYEEEE. The J segment lost 11 bases and the V segment lost 2 bases, leaving 7 bases of the junction unmatched. CDR3 size: 13 residues. In nucleotides, the CDR3 is TGTGCCAGCAGCTTTCCCTGGGACAGGGAGGCTTTCTTT. Protein: CASSFPWDREAFF.